These 13 T cell receptor beta chains were sequenced from one sample in a study of blood T cell repertoires in COVID-19. Repertoires were generated with immunoSEQ multiplex PCR, while TCRdb's copy carries only in-frame clones and drops some. The sample shows 350,000 to 550,000 clones, around 89% of them seen only once. The specimen sequenced was PBMCs or T cells enriched from blood (not recorded which). The source of these receptors is a man younger than 45 who had recovered from COVID-19.

This clone was counted once. The chain uses TRBV19 and TRBJ1-5; no reliable D call. Trimming pared 5 bases from V and 1 base from J, leaving 21 bases between. CDR3 length: 18 residues. The germline gives CDR1 LNHDA, CDR2 SQIVND (reference sequence). CDR3 sequence (DNA): TGTGCCAGTAGTGTGGCCCCTGGCAGACTAGGGAGCAATCAGCCCCAGCATTTT. Translated: CASSVAPGRLGSNQPQHF.

This clone was counted once. The rearrangement links TRBV27 to TRBJ2-1; D is possibly TRBD2 (5 bases). Per germline, CDR1 MNHEY and CDR2 SMNVEV (reference sequence). This CDR3 has 15 residues. Trimming shortened V by 0 bases and J by 4 bases, and 10 bases separated the two germline ends. In DNA form, the CDR3 reads TGTGCCAGCAGTTTATCTCCTAGCAGTTACAATGAGCAGTTCTTC. Translation gives CASSLSPSSYNEQFF.

This clone came up a few times. This sequence joins TRBV25-1 and TRBJ2-7; 9 bases align to TRBD1. Unmatched junction bases numbered 6, after V lost 6 bases and J lost 6 bases. Germline lookup yields CDR1 MGHDK and CDR2 SYGVNS. The CDR3 has 13 amino acids. The CDR3 loop reads CASRDRGSGEQYF. CDR3 nucleotide sequence: TGTGCCAGCAGGGACAGGGGATCAGGCGAGCAGTACTTC.

The chain couples TRBV28 to TRBJ2-3, with 9 bases lining up with TRBD1. The CDR3 spans 15 residues. The J segment lost 2 bases and the V segment lost 5 bases, leaving 5 bases of the junction unmatched. From germline, CDR1 is MDHEN and CDR2 SYDVKM. The DNA for the CDR3 is TGTGCCAGCAGTAAACAGGGGGCGACCACAGATACGCAGTATTTT. It is translated as CASSKQGATTDTQYF.

This clone was recorded once. The chain is built from TRBV5-1 and TRBJ1-2; a weak D match, TRBD1 (6 bases). V lost 5 bases and J lost 0, with 11 bases in between. The CDR3 has 14 amino acids. The V gene's germline CDR1 is SGHRS and CDR2 YFSETQ. CDR3 loop: CASRLGTTNYGYTF. The CDR3 nucleotides are TGCGCCAGCAGACTAGGGACAACTAACTATGGCTACACCTTC.

The V call is TRBV5-5, the J call TRBJ2-4; tentatively, D is TRBD1 (6 bases). The CDR3 covers 13 residues. CDR1 is SGHKS and CDR2 is YYEKEE in the germline V gene (reference sequence). The V and J ends lost 4 bases and 9 bases respectively, with 14 bases between them. The CDR3 DNA reads TGTGCCAGCAGCGAGAACAGGGTGAGCATTCAGTACTTC. Translated: CASSENRVSIQYF.

V and J are TRBV7-2 and TRBJ2-1; 8 bases map to TRBD2. Germline V CDR1 and CDR2: SGHTA, FQGNSA. J was trimmed by 4 bases and V by 3 bases; bases with no gene match: 2. The CDR3 contains 14 residues. CDR3 in DNA: TGTGCCAGCAGCTTCGGGACTAGTTACAATGAGCAGTTCTTC. Its translation is CASSFGTSYNEQFF.

This chain uses TRBV4-2 with TRBJ2-7; tentatively, D is TRBD1 (6 bases). V lost 0 bases and J 3 bases, leaving 12 bases between the germline ends. CDR3 length: 15 amino acids. Germline CDR1 LGHNA, CDR2 YNFKEQ. CDR3 DNA: TGTGCCAGCAGCCAAGACCACGGACAGTTCTACGAGCAGTACTTC. This codes for CASSQDHGQFYEQYF.

V and J are TRBV5-4 and TRBJ2-3; 8 bases agree with TRBD1. V was clipped by 2 bases and J by 2 bases; unmatched bases: 10. CDR3 size: 17 residues. CDR1 and CDR2 (germline): SGHNT, YYREEE (reference sequence). The CDR3 coding sequence is TGTGCCAGCAGCTTAAAACCGGGACAGGACTACACAGATACGCAGTATTTT. Protein sequence: CASSLKPGQDYTDTQYF.

This rearrangement joins TRBV2 to TRBJ1-4; a possible D gene is TRBD1 (5 bases). The ends were cut back, 2 bases at V and 6 bases at J, with 13 bases in the middle. The CDR3 totals 15 residues. CDR1 and CDR2 from the germline V gene are SNHLY and FYNNEI. The CDR3 region has the DNA TGTGCCAGCAGTGAATGGTCGGGGGGTGATGAAAAACTGTTTTTT. It codes for CASSEWSGGDEKLFF. The full variable domain, rest sourced from reference TRBV2 and TRBJ1-4, is EPEVTQTPSHQVTQMGQEVILRCVPISNHLYFYWYRQILGQKVEFLVSFYNNEISEKSEIFDDQFSVERPDGSNFTLKIRSTKLEDSAMYFCASSEWSGGDEKLFFGSGTQLSVL.

This chain links TRBV30 with TRBJ1-1; 7 nucleotides line up with TRBD1. Germline trimming cut 8 bases from V and 1 base from J; bases unmatched to any gene: 7. The germline V gene has CDR1 GTSNPN and CDR2 SVGIG (reference sequence). This CDR3 is 13 amino acids long. For the CDR3, the DNA is TGTGCCCACGGAAGGGACAGGAACACTGAAGCTTTCTTT. Protein sequence: CAHGRDRNTEAFF.

V and J are TRBV7-9 and TRBJ1-2, with D hard to call. Trimming took 3 bases from V and 4 from J, leaving 3 bases between them. CDR3 length: 11 residues. Germline CDR1 is SEHNR and CDR2 is FQNEAQ (reference sequence). CDR3: CASSFIYGYTF. The CDR3, as DNA: TGTGCCAGCAGCTTCATCTATGGCTACACCTTC.

V and J are TRBV18 and TRBJ1-1; D is perhaps TRBD1 (6 bases). CDR1 is KGHSH and CDR2 is LQKENI in the germline V gene. This CDR3 comprises 15 residues. Trimming took 2 bases from V and 3 from J, leaving 13 bases between them. The CDR3 region is CASSPSDRGDTEAFF. Written as DNA, the CDR3 is TGTGCCAGCTCACCATCGGACAGAGGAGACACTGAAGCTTTCTTT. Variable domain in full (rest from reference TRBV18 and TRBJ1-1): NAGVMQNPRHLVRRRGQEARLRCSPMKGHSHVYWYRQLPEEGLKFMVYLQKENIIDESGMPKERFSAEFPKEGPSILRIQQVVRGDSAAYFCASSPSDRGDTEAFFGQGTRLTVV.